These T cell receptor beta chains were read from a single sample in a study of prognosis after radiotherapy for stage I lung cancer. TCRdb fed the multiplex PCR reads into MiXCR, producing one record per CDR3 protein. Among 13,000 or so distinct CDR3 sequences listed, roughly 50% were seen once. The specimen comprised PBMCs, sampled before or after stereotactic body radiation therapy (not recorded which). The receptors originated from a donor over 45 with non-small cell lung cancer. Both conserved end residues are part of each CDR3. The D gene is left open where the match is weak. Some rows mark clone size as missing; the rest say once, few, many or name a class of expanded clone.

>TRBJ2-3|TRBV20-1|NA|NA
TGCAGTGCTAGTCGCACAGATACGCAGTATTTT
CSASRTDTQYF
>TRBJ2-3|TRBV6-9|NA|NA
TGTGCCAGCAGTTTCCGCTCCATAGCGGCGGGCACAGATACGCAGTATTTT
CASSFRSIAAGTDTQYF
>TRBJ2-7|TRBV20-1|TRBD2|medium-sized
TGCAGTGCTAGAACGGGACTAGCCCCTTACGAGCAGTACTTC
CSARTGLAPYEQYF
>TRBJ1-2|TRBV28|NA|NA
TGTGCCAGCAGTCCAGGTGGGGCTACTAACTATGGCTACACCTTC
CASSPGGATNYGYTF
>TRBJ2-3|TRBV4-1|NA|many
TGCGCCAGCAGCCGCCCAGGGGAAGACCATACGCAGTATTTT
CASSRPGEDHTQYF
>TRBJ1-5|TRBV19|TRBD1|medium-sized
TGTGCCAGTAGGGGGGGACAGGGCGGCAATCAGCCCCAGCATTTT
CASRGGQGGNQPQHF
>TRBJ2-2|TRBV7-8|NA|once
TGTGCCAGCAGCTTAGCCCAGAACACCGGGGAGCTGTTTTTT
CASSLAQNTGELFF
>TRBJ1-5|TRBV6-1|TRBD1|NA
TGTGCCAGCAGTGAATGGACAGGGAAGAGCGATCAGCGCCAGCATTTT
CASSEWTGKSDQRQHF
>TRBJ2-5|TRBV5-1|TRBD1|NA
TGCGCCAGCAGCTCAACCGACAGGGGAGAGACCCAGTACTTC
CASSSTDRGETQYF
>TRBJ2-1|TRBV20-1|NA|many
TGCAGTGCTAGATCCGGACCTTGGAACAATGAGCAGTTCTTC
CSARSGPWNNEQFF
>TRBJ2-1|TRBV11-2|TRBD1|once
TGTGCCAGCAGCTCACTGGACAGGGTGCGGAATGAGCAGTTCTTC
CASSSLDRVRNEQFF
>TRBJ1-2|TRBV18|NA|many
TGTGCCAGCTCACCCGGCTTAGACTATGGCTACACCTTC
CASSPGLDYGYTF
>TRBJ2-7|TRBV20-1|NA|medium-sized
TGCAGTGCTAGGAGCCCCCCAACTGACGAGCAGTACTTC
CSARSPPTDEQYF
>TRBJ2-3|TRBV2|TRBD2|NA
TGTGCCAGTTGGACTAGCGGGAGATGGGTCACAGATACGCAGTATTTT
CASWTSGRWVTDTQYF
>TRBJ2-3|TRBV7-2|TRBD2|NA
TGTGCCAGCAGCTCCCTCGGGCTAGCGGGAGGGCTCACAGATACGCAGTATTTT
CASSSLGLAGGLTDTQYF
>TRBJ1-5|TRBV20-1|NA|NA
TGCAGTGCTTCGATACCGGGACGGGGGAGCAATCAGCCCCAGCATTTT
CSASIPGRGSNQPQHF
>TRBJ2-7|TRBV10-2|TRBD2|many
TGCGCCAGCAGTCCGGGACTAGCGGGATCTTACGAGCAGTACTTC
CASSPGLAGSYEQYF
>TRBJ1-1|TRBV4-2|TRBD1|many
TGTGCCAGCAGCCGTCAGGGGGGAAACACTGAAGCTTTCTTT
CASSRQGGNTEAFF
>TRBJ2-5|TRBV28|NA|NA
TGTGCCAGCAGTTTTTGCCTGGGGGGAGAGACCCAGTACTTC
CASSFCLGGETQYF
>TRBJ2-1|TRBV2|NA|NA
TGTGCCAGCAGTGAAGGACTAGGGGATGAGCAGTTCTTC
CASSEGLGDEQFF
>TRBJ2-7|TRBV28|NA|medium-sized
TGTGCCAGCAGAATCAGGGGAAAAGTCTACGAGCAGTACTTC
CASRIRGKVYEQYF
>TRBJ1-1|TRBV29-1|NA|NA
TGCAGCGTTGAAGGCCGAACTGAAGCTTTATTT
CSVEGRTEALF
>TRBJ2-3|TRBV12-5|TRBD2|NA
TGTGCTGGTGACTGGACTAGCGGCACAGATACGCAGTATTTT
CAGDWTSGTDTQYF
>TRBJ2-7|TRBV29-1|NA|NA
TGCAGCGTTGCAGGTAGGTACGAGCAGTACTTC
CSVAGRYEQYF
>TRBJ2-7|TRBV4-1|TRBD1|once
TGCGCCAGCAGCCAAGATGCCAGGGGGCTGTACGAGCAGTACTTC
CASSQDARGLYEQYF
>TRBJ2-1|TRBV7-9|NA|NA
TGTGCCAGCAGCTCCGCCGGGATTGCATACAATGAGCAGTTCTTC
CASSSAGIAYNEQFF
>TRBJ2-7|TRBV29-1|NA|many
TGCAGCGTTTCCCTAGTCTCCTACGAGCAGTACTTC
CSVSLVSYEQYF
>TRBJ2-1|TRBV7-2|TRBD2|NA
TGTGCCAGCAGCCATTATCGGACTAGCGGCAATGAGCAGTTCTTC
CASSHYRTSGNEQFF
>TRBJ1-1|TRBV2|NA|few
TGTGCCAGCAGTGAAAGTAGTGAAGCTTTCTTT
CASSESSEAFF
>TRBJ2-7|TRBV5-6|TRBD1|NA
TGTGCCAGCAGCTTGGGGGGACAGGTCACCTACGAGCAGTACTTC
CASSLGGQVTYEQYF
>TRBJ1-1|TRBV19|TRBD1|many
TGCGCCAGTAGTAGATCCCGGGCAGGGGGGGTCACTGAAGCTTTCTTT
CASSRSRAGGVTEAFF
>TRBJ2-7|TRBV18|NA|many
TGTGCCAGCTCACAAGCCAGTAACTACTACGAGCAGTACTTC
CASSQASNYYEQYF
>TRBJ2-1|TRBV5-1|TRBD2|NA
TGCGCCAGCAGCCCGGGGACTAGCGGGAGGTTGTACAATGAGCAGTTCTTC
CASSPGTSGRLYNEQFF
>TRBJ1-1|TRBV7-9|NA|many
TGTGCCAGCAGCCAAGCCGGGGTTACTGAAGCTTTCTTT
CASSQAGVTEAFF
>TRBJ1-2|TRBV27|NA|few
TGTGCCAGCAGTTTTTACTATGGCTACACCTTC
CASSFYYGYTF
>TRBJ1-6|TRBV24-1|NA|NA
TGTGCCACCAGTGTCAGGGATTCACCCCTCCACTTT
CATSVRDSPLHF
>TRBJ2-7|TRBV3-1|NA|medium-sized
TGTGCCAGCAGCCAAATAGCCGGTAGCTCCTACGAGCAGTACTTC
CASSQIAGSSYEQYF
>TRBJ2-1|TRBV5-4|TRBD2|few
TGTGCCAGCTCTGCGGGAGGTTCCTACAATGAGCAGTTCTTC
CASSAGGSYNEQFF
>TRBJ2-7|TRBV6-2/TRBV6-3|NA|NA
TGTGCCATCAGTTACTCCGGCGTCGGACCGGGGTACGAGCAGTACTTC
CAISYSGVGPGYEQYF
>TRBJ2-5|TRBV7-8|NA|NA
TGTGCCAGCAGCTCAGAGTTTTTTGAGACCCAGTACTTC
CASSSEFFETQYF
>TRBJ2-1|TRBV7-9|TRBD2|many
TGTGCCAGCAGCCAGGGACTAGCGGGAGTCCGTCAGTTCTTC
CASSQGLAGVRQFF
>TRBJ2-7|TRBV28|TRBD2|medium-sized
TGTGCCAGCAGCTTAGGGGGACTAGCGACCTACGAGCAGTACTTC
CASSLGGLATYEQYF